The T cell receptor (beta chain) under discussion was sequenced for a study of technical replicates of blood from several donors. There are 18 residues in the CDR3. CDR1 is MNHEY, CDR2 SMNVEV, per germline (reference sequence). Trimming cost V 2 bases and J 4 bases, with 20 bases left between them. Assay used: immunoSEQ multiplex PCR; TCRdb lists only in-frame clones, some missing. Among 95,000 to 100,000 clones, nearly 96% were seen once, and the ten largest hold approximately 0.2%. This chain connects TRBV27 to TRBJ2-2; D ambiguous. Specimen: T cells isolated from PBMCs. This TCR derives from a human donor in good health. CDR3 amino acids: CASSLNPYNGSGTGELFF. Here the CDR3 DNA reads TGTGCCAGCAGTTTAAATCCCTACAACGGGTCGGGCACCGGGGAGCTGTTTTTT.